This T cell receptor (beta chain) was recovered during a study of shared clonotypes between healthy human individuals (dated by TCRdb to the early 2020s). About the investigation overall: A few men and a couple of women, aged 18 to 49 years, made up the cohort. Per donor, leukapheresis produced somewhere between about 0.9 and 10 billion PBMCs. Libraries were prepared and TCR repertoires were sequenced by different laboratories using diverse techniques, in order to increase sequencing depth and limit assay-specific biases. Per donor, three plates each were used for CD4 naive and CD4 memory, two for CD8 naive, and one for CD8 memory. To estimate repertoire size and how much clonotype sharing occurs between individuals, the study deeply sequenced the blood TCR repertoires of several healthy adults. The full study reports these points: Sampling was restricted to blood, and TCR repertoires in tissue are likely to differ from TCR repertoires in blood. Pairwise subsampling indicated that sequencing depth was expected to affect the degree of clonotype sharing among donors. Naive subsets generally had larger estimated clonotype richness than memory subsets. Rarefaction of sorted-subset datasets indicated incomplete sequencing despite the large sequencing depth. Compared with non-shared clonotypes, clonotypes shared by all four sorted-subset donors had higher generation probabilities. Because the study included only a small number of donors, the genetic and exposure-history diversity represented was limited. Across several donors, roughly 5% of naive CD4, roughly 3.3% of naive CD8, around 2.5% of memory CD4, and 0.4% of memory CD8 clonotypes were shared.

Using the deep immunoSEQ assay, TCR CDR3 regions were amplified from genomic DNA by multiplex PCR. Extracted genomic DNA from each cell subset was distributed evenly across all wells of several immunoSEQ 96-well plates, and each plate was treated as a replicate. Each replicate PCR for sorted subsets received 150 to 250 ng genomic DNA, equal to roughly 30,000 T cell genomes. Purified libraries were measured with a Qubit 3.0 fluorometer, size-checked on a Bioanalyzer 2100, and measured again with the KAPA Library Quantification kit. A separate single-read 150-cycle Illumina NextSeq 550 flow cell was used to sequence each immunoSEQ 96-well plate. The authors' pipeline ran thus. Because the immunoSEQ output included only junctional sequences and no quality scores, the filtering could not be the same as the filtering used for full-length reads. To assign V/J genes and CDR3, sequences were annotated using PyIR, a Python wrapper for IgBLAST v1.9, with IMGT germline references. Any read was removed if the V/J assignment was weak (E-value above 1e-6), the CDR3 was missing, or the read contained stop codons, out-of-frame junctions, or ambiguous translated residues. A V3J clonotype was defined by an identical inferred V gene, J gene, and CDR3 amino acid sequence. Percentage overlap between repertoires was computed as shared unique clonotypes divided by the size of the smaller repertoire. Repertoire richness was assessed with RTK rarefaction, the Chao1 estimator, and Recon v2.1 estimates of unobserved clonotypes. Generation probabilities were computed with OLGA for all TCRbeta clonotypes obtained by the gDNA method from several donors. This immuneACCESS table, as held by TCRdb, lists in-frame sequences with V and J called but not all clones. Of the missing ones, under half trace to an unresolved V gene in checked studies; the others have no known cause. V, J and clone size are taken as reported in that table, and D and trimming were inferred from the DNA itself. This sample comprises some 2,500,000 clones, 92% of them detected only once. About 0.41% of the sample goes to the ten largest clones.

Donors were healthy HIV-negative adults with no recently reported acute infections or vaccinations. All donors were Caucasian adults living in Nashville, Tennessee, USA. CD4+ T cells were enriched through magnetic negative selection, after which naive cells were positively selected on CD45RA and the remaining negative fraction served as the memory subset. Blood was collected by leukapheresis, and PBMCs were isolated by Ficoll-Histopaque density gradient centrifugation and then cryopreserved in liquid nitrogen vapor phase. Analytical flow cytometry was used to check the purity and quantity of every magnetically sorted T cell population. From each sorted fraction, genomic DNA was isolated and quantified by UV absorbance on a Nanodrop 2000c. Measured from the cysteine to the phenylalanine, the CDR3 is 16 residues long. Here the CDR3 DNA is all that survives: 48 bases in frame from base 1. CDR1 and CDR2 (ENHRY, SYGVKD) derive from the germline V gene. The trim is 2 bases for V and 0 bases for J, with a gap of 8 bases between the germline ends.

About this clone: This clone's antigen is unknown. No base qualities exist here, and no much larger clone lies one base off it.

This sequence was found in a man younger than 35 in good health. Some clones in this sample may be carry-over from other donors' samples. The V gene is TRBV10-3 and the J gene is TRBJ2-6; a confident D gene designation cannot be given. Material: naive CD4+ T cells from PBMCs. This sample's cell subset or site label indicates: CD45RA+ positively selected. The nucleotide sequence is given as TGTGCCATCAGTGAGCCACACCTCTCTGGGGCCAACGTCCTGACTTTC. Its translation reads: CAISEPHLSGANVLTF.